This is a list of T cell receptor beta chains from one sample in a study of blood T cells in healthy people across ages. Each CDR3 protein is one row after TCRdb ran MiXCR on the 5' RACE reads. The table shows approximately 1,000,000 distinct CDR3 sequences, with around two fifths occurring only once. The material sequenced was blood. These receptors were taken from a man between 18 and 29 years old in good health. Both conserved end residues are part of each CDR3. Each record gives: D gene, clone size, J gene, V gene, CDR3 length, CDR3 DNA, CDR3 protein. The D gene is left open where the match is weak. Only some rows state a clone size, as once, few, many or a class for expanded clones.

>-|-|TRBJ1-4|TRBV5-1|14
TGCGCCAGCAGCTTAGACCCGGCTAATAAGGCGCTGTTTTTT
CASSLDPANKALFF
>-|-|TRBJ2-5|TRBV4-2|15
TGTGCCAGCAGCCAGGGGGAAGGGGGCCAAGAGACCCAGTACTTC
CASSQGEGGQETQYF
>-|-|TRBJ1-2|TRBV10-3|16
TGTGCCATCGGTGAGTCGAAGATCGGTGGATACTATGGCTACACCTTC
CAIGESKIGGYYGYTF
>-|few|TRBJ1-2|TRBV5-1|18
TGCGCCAGCAGCTTGGCGGGGGCAGGGGCGTTCCATAACTATGGCTACACCTTC
CASSLAGAGAFHNYGYTF
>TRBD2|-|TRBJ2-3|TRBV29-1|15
TGCAGCGTTGCTTTTAGCGGGGCCTCGTTAGATACGCAGTATTTT
CSVAFSGASLDTQYF
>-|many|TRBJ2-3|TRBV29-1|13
TGCAGCGTTGGAGGCAGGGCCCCAGATACGCAGTATTTT
CSVGGRAPDTQYF
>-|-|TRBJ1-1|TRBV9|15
TGTGCCAGCAGCGTAGGTGACAGCTTGAACACTGAAGCTTTCTTT
CASSVGDSLNTEAFF
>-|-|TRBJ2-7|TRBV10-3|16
TGTGCCACCTTGGAAGGTTCTATTAGCTCCTACAATGAGCAGTACTTC
CATLEGSISSYNEQYF
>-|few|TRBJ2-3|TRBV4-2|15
TGTGCCAGCAGCCCGGACAGCTTTAGCACAGATACGCAGTATTTT
CASSPDSFSTDTQYF
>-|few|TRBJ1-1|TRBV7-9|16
TGTGCCAGCAGCTTAGCGCTTTTCCGGTCGGACACTGAAGCTTTCTTT
CASSLALFRSDTEAFF
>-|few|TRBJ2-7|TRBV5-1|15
TGCGCCAGCAGCTTGGAGGTCAGCTTGGGTTACGAGCAGTACTTC
CASSLEVSLGYEQYF
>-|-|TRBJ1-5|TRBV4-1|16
TGCGCCAGCAGCCAAGATGCGGGGACCGGCAATCAGCCCCAGCATTTT
CASSQDAGTGNQPQHF
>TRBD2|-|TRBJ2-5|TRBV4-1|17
TGCGCCAGCAGCCAAGGGGGGGAGCGGGGTTCCTACAATGAGCAGTACTTC
CASSQGGERGSYNEQYF
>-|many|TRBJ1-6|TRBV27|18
TGTGCCAGCAGTCCTGGGGGGGGTTGGGATGCCTATAATTCACCCCTCCACTTT
CASSPGGGWDAYNSPLHF
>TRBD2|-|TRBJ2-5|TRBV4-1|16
TGCGCCAGCAGCCAAGATGGCGGGGGTCTACGAGAGACCCAGTACTTC
CASSQDGGGLRETQYF
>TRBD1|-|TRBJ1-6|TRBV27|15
TGTGCCAGCAAACAGGGGACAGCTTATAATTCACCCCTCCACTTT
CASKQGTAYNSPLHF
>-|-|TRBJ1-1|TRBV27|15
TGTGCCAGCAGTTCGCTGGACGGGAGAAACACTGAAGCTTTCTTT
CASSSLDGRNTEAFF
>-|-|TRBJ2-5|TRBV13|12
TGTGCCGGCAGCTTAGAAATGGAGACCCAGTACTTC
CAGSLEMETQYF
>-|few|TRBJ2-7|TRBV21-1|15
TGTGCCAGCAGCAACAGTGGGACAGGGACCTACGAGCAGTACTTC
CASSNSGTGTYEQYF
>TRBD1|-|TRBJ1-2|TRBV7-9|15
TGTGCCAGCAGCTTAGGAGGGACAGGACACTATGGCTACACCTTC
CASSLGGTGHYGYTF
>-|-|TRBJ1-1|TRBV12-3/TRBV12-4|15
TGTGCCAGCAGTTACCCAGGGTCTGGGGACACTGAAGCTTTCTTT
CASSYPGSGDTEAFF
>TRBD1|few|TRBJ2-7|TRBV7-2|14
TGTGCCAGCAGCGTTCGACAGGGGTCGTACGAGCAGTACTTC
CASSVRQGSYEQYF
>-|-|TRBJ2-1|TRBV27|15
TGTGCCAGCAGTCCCCGGGACCGCCCCCACAATGAGCAGTTCTTC
CASSPRDRPHNEQFF
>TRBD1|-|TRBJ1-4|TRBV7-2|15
TGTGCCAGCAGCTTAAAGGGGACAGACCATGAAAAACTGTTTTTT
CASSLKGTDHEKLFF
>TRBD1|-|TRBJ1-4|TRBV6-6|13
TGTGCCAGCAGTGACAGGGCTAATAAAAAACTGTTTTTT
CASSDRANKKLFF
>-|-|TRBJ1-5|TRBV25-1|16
TGTGCCAGCAGTGGACCAGACACGTATAGCAATCAGCCCCAGCATTTT
CASSGPDTYSNQPQHF
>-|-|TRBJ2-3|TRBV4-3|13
TGCGCCAGCAGCCAAGATCAACTAGGAACGCAGTATTTT
CASSQDQLGTQYF
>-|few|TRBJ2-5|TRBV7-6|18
TGTGCCAGCAGCCCCAGCCCGGTCGATACGCACGTAAAAGAGACCCAGTACTTC
CASSPSPVDTHVKETQYF
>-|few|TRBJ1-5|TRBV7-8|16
TGTGCCAGCAGCTTTGGGACACTATATAGCAATCAGCCCCAGCATTTT
CASSFGTLYSNQPQHF
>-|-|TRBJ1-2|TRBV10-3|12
TGTGCCACTGCCGAGGGATCCTATGGCTACACCTTC
CATAEGSYGYTF
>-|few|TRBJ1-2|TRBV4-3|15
TGCGCCAGCAGCCAAGATACTGCCTCTAACTATGGCTACACCTTC
CASSQDTASNYGYTF
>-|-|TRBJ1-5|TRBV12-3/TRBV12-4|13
TGTGTCAGCAGTTCGCGACAGAGCCAGCCCCAGCATTTT
CVSSSRQSQPQHF
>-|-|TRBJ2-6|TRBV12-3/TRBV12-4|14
TGTGCCAGCAGTTTAGCGAGGCGAGCCAACGTCCTGACTTTC
CASSLARRANVLTF
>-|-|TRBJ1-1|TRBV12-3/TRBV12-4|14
TGTGCCAGCGGGTTTGTGGTCGGGGGGAGGAAAGCTTTCTTT
CASGFVVGGRKAFF
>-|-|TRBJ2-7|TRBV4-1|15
TGCGCCAGCAGCTCCCTGAGACAGTCCTACAATGAGCAGTACTTC
CASSSLRQSYNEQYF
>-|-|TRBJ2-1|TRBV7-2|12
TGTGCCAGCAGCGTGGTGTACAATGAGCAGTTCTTC
CASSVVYNEQFF
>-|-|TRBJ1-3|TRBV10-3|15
TGTGCCATCACGGGGGGGACCCTCTCTGGAAACACCATATATTTT
CAITGGTLSGNTIYF
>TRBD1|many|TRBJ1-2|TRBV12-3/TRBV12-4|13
TGTGCCAGCAGTATCGGACAGGTCGATGGCTACACCTTC
CASSIGQVDGYTF
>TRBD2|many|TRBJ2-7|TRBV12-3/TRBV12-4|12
TGTGCCAGCAGTTGGGGGGGACACGAGCAGTACTTC
CASSWGGHEQYF
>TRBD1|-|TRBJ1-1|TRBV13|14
TGTGCCAGCAATTCAGACAGGGAGAACACTGAAGCTTTCTTT
CASNSDRENTEAFF